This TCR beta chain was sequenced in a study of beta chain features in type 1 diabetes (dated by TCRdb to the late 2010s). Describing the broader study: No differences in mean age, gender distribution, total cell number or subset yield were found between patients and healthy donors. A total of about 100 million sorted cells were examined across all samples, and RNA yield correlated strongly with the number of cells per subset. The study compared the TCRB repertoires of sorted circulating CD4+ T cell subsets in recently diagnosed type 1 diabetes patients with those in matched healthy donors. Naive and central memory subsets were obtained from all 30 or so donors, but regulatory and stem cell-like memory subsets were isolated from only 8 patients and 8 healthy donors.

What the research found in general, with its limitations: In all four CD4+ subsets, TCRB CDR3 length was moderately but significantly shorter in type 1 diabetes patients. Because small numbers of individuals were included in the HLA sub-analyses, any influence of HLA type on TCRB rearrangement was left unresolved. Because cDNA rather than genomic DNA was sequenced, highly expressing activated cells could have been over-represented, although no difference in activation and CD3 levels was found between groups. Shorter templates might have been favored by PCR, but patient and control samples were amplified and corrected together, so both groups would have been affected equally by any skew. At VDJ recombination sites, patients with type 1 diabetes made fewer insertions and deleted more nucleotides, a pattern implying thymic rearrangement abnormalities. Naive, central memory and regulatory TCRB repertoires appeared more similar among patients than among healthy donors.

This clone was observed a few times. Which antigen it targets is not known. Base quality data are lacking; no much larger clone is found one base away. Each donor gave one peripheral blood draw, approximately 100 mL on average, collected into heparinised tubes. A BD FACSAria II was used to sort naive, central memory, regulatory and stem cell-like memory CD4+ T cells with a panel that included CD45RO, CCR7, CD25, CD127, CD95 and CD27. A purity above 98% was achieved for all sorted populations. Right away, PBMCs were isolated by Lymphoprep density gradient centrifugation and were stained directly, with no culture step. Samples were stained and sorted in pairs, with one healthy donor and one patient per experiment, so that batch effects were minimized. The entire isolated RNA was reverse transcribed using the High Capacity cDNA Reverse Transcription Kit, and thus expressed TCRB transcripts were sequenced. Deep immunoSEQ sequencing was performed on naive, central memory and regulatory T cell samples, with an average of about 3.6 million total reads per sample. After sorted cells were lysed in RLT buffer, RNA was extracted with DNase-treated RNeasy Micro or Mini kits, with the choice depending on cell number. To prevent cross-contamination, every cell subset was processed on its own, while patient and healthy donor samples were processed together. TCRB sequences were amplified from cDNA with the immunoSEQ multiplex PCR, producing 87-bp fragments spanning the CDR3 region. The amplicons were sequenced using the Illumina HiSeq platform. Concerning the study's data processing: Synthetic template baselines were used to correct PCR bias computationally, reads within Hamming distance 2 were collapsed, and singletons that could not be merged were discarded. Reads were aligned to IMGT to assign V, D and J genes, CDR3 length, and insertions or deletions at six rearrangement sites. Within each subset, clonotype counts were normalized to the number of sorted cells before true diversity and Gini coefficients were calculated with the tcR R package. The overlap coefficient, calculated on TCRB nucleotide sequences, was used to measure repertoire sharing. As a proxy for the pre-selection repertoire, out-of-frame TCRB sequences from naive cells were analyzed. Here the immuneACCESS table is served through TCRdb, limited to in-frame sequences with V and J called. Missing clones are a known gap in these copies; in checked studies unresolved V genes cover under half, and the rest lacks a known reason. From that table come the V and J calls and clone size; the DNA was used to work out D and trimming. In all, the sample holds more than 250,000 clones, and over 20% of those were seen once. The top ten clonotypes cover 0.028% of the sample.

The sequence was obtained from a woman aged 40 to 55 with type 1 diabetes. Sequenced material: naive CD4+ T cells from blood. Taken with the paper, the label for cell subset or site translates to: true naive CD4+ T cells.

The CDR3 corresponds to CASSNTGVGGYTF. The DNA sequence follows: TGTGCCAGCAGTAATACAGGGGTTGGTGGCTACACCTTC. The rearrangement joined TRBV25-1 to TRBJ1-2, with 7 bases matching TRBD1. There are 13 amino acids in the CDR3, from cysteine to phenylalanine inclusive. The DNA shown is the 39-base CDR3, in frame from base 1. CDR1 and CDR2 (MGHDK, SYGVNS) derive from the germline V gene. V lost 5 bases and J lost 7 bases, and the count of bases not matched to a germline gene is 7.